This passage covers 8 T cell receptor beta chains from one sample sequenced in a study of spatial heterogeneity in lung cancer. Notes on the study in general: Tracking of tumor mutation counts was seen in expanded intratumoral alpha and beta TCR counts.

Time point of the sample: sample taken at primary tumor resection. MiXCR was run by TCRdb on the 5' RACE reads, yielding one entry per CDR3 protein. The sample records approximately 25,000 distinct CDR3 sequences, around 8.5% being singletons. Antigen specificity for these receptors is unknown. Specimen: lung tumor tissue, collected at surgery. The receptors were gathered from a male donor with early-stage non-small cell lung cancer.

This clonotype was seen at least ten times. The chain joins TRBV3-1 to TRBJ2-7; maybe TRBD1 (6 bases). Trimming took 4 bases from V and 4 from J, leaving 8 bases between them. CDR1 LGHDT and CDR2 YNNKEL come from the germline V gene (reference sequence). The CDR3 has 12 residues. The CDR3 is CASSLGQYEQYF. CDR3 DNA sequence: TGTGCCAGCAGCCTCGGACAGTACGAGCAGTACTTC.

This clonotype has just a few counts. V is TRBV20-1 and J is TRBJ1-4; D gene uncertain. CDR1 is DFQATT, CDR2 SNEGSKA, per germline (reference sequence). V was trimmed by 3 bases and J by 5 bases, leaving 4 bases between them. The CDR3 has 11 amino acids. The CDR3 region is CSARENEKLFF. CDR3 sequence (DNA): TGCAGTGCTAGGGAAAATGAAAAACTGTTTTTT.

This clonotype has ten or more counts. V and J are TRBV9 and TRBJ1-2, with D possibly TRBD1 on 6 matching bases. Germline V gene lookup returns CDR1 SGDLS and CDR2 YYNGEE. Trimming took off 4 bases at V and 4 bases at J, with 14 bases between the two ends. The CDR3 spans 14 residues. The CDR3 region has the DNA TGTGCCAGCAGCCCCCGGGGGCAAAGCTATGGCTACACCTTC. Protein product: CASSPRGQSYGYTF.

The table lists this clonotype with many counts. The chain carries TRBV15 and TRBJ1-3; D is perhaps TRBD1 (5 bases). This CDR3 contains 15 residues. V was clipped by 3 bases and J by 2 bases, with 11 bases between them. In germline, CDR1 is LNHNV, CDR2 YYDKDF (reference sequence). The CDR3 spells CATSSPGQTGNTIYF. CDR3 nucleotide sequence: TGTGCCACCAGCAGCCCAGGACAAACTGGAAACACCATATATTTT.

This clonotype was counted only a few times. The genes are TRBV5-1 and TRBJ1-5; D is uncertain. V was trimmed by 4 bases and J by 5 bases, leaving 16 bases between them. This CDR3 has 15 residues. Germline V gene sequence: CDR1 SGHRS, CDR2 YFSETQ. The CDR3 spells CASSPAHGADQPQHF. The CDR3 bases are TGCGCCAGCAGCCCGGCGCACGGAGCCGATCAGCCCCAGCATTTT.

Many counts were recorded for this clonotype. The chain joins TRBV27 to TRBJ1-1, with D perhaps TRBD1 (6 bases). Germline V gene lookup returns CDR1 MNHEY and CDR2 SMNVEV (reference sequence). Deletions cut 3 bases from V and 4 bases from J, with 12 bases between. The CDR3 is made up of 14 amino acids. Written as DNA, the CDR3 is TGTGCCAGCAGTTTTAACCCAGGGGCCACTGAAGCTTTCTTT. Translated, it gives CASSFNPGATEAFF.

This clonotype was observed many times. This CDR3 is CASRFGQGNDGYTF. The CDR3 DNA is TGTGCCAGCCGCTTCGGACAGGGCAACGATGGCTACACCTTC. The chain recombines TRBV4-2 with TRBJ1-2; TRBD1 agrees at 8 bases. The V segment lost 8 bases and the J segment 6 bases; nucleotides outside the gene matches: 11. The CDR3 runs to 14 residues. Germline lookup yields CDR1 LGHNA and CDR2 YNFKEQ.

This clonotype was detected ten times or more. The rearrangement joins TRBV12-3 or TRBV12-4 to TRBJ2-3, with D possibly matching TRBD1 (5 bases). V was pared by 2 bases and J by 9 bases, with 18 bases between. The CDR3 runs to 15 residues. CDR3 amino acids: CASSLWGDTPVTQYF. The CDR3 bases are TGTGCCAGCAGTTTATGGGGCGACACCCCGGTGACGCAGTATTTT.